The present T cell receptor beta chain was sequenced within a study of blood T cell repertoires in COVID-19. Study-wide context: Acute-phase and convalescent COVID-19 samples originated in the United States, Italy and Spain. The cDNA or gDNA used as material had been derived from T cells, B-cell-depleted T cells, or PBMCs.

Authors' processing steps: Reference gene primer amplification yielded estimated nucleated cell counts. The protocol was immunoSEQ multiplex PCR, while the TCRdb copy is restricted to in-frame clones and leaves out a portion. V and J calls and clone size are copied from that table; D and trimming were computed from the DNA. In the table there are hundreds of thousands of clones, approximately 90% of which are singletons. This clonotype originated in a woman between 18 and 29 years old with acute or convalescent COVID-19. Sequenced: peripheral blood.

The CDR3 DNA follows: TGTGCCAGCAGTTCGGAGCGGTATGGCTACACCTTC. Translation: CASSSERYGYTF. V usage is TRBV28 and J usage is TRBJ1-2; D is unresolved. V lost 4 bases and J lost 5, with 8 bases in between. Looked up from germline, CDR1 is MDHEN and CDR2 is SYDVKM. The CDR3 totals 12 residues.